The source of this T cell receptor (beta chain) is a study of blood T cell repertoires in COVID-19. Study-wide context: The United States, Italy and Spain were the sources of the acute and convalescent COVID-19 samples.

The germline CDR1 and CDR2 sequences are SGHRS and YFSETQ. CDR3 length equals 15 residues. The ends lost 4 bases at V and 8 bases at J; junction bases unmatched: 7. As originally analysed: Amplification from reference gene primers served as the basis for estimated nucleated cell counts. Here immunoSEQ multiplex PCR was the method, and the copy in TCRdb shows in-frame clones only, minus some. Clone size and the V and J calls come from that table; the DNA yielded D and trimming. The top ten hold around 6.3% of the sample, which has around 190,000 clones, around four fifths seen once. This sequence was found in a man between 70 and 80 years old with active or convalescent COVID-19. This chain joins TRBV5-1 and TRBJ2-1; 12 nucleotides agree with TRBD2. Material: peripheral blood. CDR3 sequence (DNA): TGCGCCAGCAGCCCGACTAGCGGGAGCTCCTATGAGCAGTTCTTC. This sequence encodes CASSPTSGSSYEQFF.